These 30 T cell receptor beta chains came from one sample sequenced in a study of T-cell reconstitution after alpha-beta-depleted transplantation in children. For TCRbeta, the library was prepared with unique molecular identifiers. TCRdb redid the calling of the PCR reads with MiXCR, one entry per CDR3 protein. The table records approximately 520,000 distinct CDR3 sequences, approximately 32% of them present only once. The source was PBMCs from the stem cell graft donor, collected from the stem cell graft. The receptors come from a human donor who donated a stem cell graft to a child with aplastic anemia.

The V call is TRBV3-1, the J call TRBJ2-7; 9 bases line up with TRBD2. CDR1 and CDR2 (germline): LGHDT, YNNKEL (reference sequence). The CDR3 length is 14 residues. V lost 6 bases to trimming and J lost 3 bases; unmatched junction nucleotides: 6. Written as DNA, the CDR3 is TGTGCCAGCAGTCAATCTAGCGGGATCTACGAGCAGTACGTC. This gives the protein CASSQSSGIYEQYV.

This clonotype was counted between two and nine times. The chain carries TRBV9 and TRBJ2-5; 10 bases agree with TRBD2. Trimming cost V 2 bases and J 1 base; bases outside gene matches: 5. This CDR3 spans 16 amino acids. Germline V gene data show CDR1 as SGDLS and CDR2 as YYNGEE. The CDR3 protein is CASSVSKREGQETQYF. The CDR3 nucleotides read TGTGCCAGCAGCGTCAGTAAGCGGGAGGGCCAAGAGACCCAGTACTTC.

The CDR3 nucleotides read TGCGCCAGCAGCTCACAGGGGGCCTACACAGATACGCAGTATTTT. Translation: CASSSQGAYTDTQYF. This sequence joins TRBV5-1 and TRBJ2-3, with 9 bases aligning to TRBD1. CDR1 is SGHRS and CDR2 is YFSETQ in the germline V gene. CDR3 length equals 15 residues. V dropped 3 bases and J dropped 2; count of bases not matched to a gene: 4.

This clonotype was seen a single time. The chain combines TRBV19 with TRBJ1-5; the D is unclear. The V end was cut by 1 base, the J end by 2 bases, with 12 bases between. This CDR3 comprises 16 residues. Germline CDR1 is LNHDA and CDR2 is SQIVND (reference sequence). The CDR3 DNA follows: TGTGCCAGTAGTATAGCTGGAGTAATGGGCAATCAGCCCCAGCATTTT. Its protein product is CASSIAGVMGNQPQHF.

This clonotype was observed a few times. This chain uses TRBV20-1 with TRBJ1-1; no reliable D call. Germline CDR1 reads DFQATT; CDR2 reads SNEGSKA (reference sequence). The ends were cut back, 1 base at V and 7 bases at J, with 7 bases in the middle. The CDR3 consists of 11 residues. The CDR3 region has the DNA TGCAGTGCTAGAGTCCTTGGTGAAGCTTTCTTT. Translation gives CSARVLGEAFF.

Note on this clonotype: One end of the junction varies from germline; a read error may be responsible. The chain links TRBV7-9 to TRBJ2-7, with 7 positions matching TRBD1. The germline CDR1 and CDR2 sequences are SEHNR and FQNEAQ (reference sequence). The CDR3 has 14 amino acids. CDR3 amino acids: CASSLDRGSSEQYF. CDR3 nucleotide sequence: TGTGCCAGCAGCTTAGACAGGGGATCCTCCGAGCAGTACTTC.

V gene TRBV27 combines with J gene TRBJ2-1, with 10 bases that match TRBD2. The CDR3 spans 13 residues. Per the germline V gene, CDR1 is MNHEY and CDR2 is SMNVEV (reference sequence). Trimming took 7 bases from V and 5 from J; bases not matched to a gene: 2. Here the CDR3 reads CASKREGNNEQFF. Written as DNA, the CDR3 is TGTGCCAGCAAGCGGGAGGGTAACAATGAGCAGTTCTTC.

The CDR3 sequence: CASTLGGRHIQYF. The CDR3, as DNA: TGTGCCAGCACCTTGGGGGGAAGGCACATTCAGTACTTC. The V and J genes are TRBV12-3 or TRBV12-4 and TRBJ2-4; D is perhaps TRBD2 (6 bases). The CDR3 is made up of 13 amino acids. The V end was cut by 7 bases, the J end by 8 bases, with 15 bases between.

This clonotype was seen a handful of times. This chain links TRBV6-2 or TRBV6-3 with TRBJ2-7; 11 positions match TRBD2. The CDR3 spans 16 residues. V dropped 6 bases and J dropped 3; count of bases not matched to a gene: 10. The V gene's germline CDR1 is MNHEY and CDR2 SVGEGT. CDR3 in amino acids: CASSSVRTSGFYEQYV. CDR3 nucleotides: TGTGCCAGCAGCTCCGTTAGGACTAGCGGGTTCTACGAGCAGTACGTC.

V gene TRBV10-3 combines with J gene TRBJ1-4; maybe TRBD1 (6 bases). This CDR3 is 15 amino acids long. The V gene lost 1 base and the J gene lost 1 base, with 7 bases spanning the gap. Germline V gene sequence: CDR1 ENHRY, CDR2 SYGVKD. CDR3 nucleotide sequence: TGTGCCATCAGTGAGTGGGGACAAACTAATGAAAAACTGTTTTTT. The encoded protein is CAISEWGQTNEKLFF.

CDR3 DNA sequence: TGCAGTGCTAGAGGGGGGGGTCGGAATCAGCCCCAGCATTTT. It encodes CSARGGGRNQPQHF. The V call is TRBV20-1, the J call TRBJ1-5; a possible D gene is TRBD1 (5 bases). Trimming pared 1 base from V and 4 bases from J, leaving 11 bases between. This CDR3 spans 14 amino acids. Germline CDR1 and CDR2: DFQATT and SNEGSKA (reference sequence).

This clonotype was observed a few times. The chain is built from TRBV5-5 and TRBJ1-5; TRBD1 agrees at 7 bases. Trimming took 4 bases from V and 7 from J; bases not matched to a gene: 8. Germline V gene lookup returns CDR1 SGHKS and CDR2 YYEKEE (reference sequence). CDR3 length: 14 residues. CDR3 sequence (DNA): TGTGCCAGCAGCGTGGACAGGTTACGACAGCCCCAGCATTTT. Translation: CASSVDRLRQPQHF.

This rearrangement joins TRBV9 to TRBJ1-4; D may be TRBD1 (6 bases). Looked up from germline, CDR1 is SGDLS and CDR2 is YYNGEE. The CDR3 is 14 residues long. V was clipped by 4 bases and J by 5 bases, with 12 bases between them. The CDR3 sequence is CASSPGHRNEKLFF. The CDR3 DNA reads TGTGCCAGCAGCCCGGGACACCGAAATGAAAAACTGTTTTTT.

The rearrangement uses TRBV6-1 and TRBJ2-1; TRBD2 matches 14 bases. From germline, CDR1 is MNHNS and CDR2 SASEGT. This CDR3 is 14 amino acids long. V was clipped by 5 bases and J by 14 bases; unmatched bases: 8. The CDR3 sequence is CASSNPGLAGVEFF. As DNA, the CDR3 is TGTGCCAGCAGTAATCCGGGACTAGCGGGAGTTGAGTTCTTC.

The sample holds a few counts of this clonotype. The rearrangement joins TRBV20-1 to TRBJ2-1; 10 positions agree with TRBD2. Germline V lookup: CDR1 DFQATT, CDR2 SNEGSKA (reference sequence). V shed 0 bases, J shed 7 bases, and the junction held 6 bases outside the gene matches. CDR3 size: 15 residues. CDR3 coding DNA: TGCAGTGCTAGAGAGCCGACTAGCGGGTGGAATGAGCAGTTCTTC. It is translated as CSAREPTSGWNEQFF.

This chain joins TRBV5-1 and TRBJ1-5, with no clear D. V shed 3 bases and J shed 8 bases, with 12 bases lying between them. The germline CDR1 and CDR2 sequences are SGHRS and YFSETQ. This CDR3 spans 13 amino acids. The CDR3 region is CASSSTGKEPQHF. The CDR3 DNA reads as TGCGCCAGCAGCTCCACGGGTAAGGAGCCCCAGCATTTT.

The chain links TRBV10-3 to TRBJ2-7, with D hard to call. The germline gives CDR1 ENHRY, CDR2 SYGVKD. The CDR3 is 11 amino acids. V lost 2 bases and J 3 bases, leaving 2 bases between the germline ends. The CDR3 loop is CAISEHYEQYF. DNA for the CDR3: TGTGCCATCAGTGAGCACTACGAGCAGTACTTC.

The V call is TRBV12-3 or TRBV12-4, the J call TRBJ2-5, with 7 bases lining up with TRBD1. J lost 3 bases, V lost 6 bases, and 4 bases had no gene match. The CDR3 totals 13 residues. CDR3 coding DNA: TGTGCCAGCAGAACGACAGGGAAAGAGACCCAGTACTTC. It is translated as CASRTTGKETQYF.

The CDR3 sequence is CASSEQGVSYNSPLHF. The CDR3 DNA sequence: TGTGCCAGTAGCGAACAGGGGGTCTCCTATAATTCACCCCTCCACTTT. V is TRBV19 and J is TRBJ1-6, with TRBD1 matching over 8 bases. The CDR3 consists of 16 residues. Losses at the gene ends were 6 bases for V and 0 bases for J; bases not matched to a gene: 4. Germline V gene sequence: CDR1 LNHDA, CDR2 SQIVND (reference sequence).

The rearrangement links TRBV29-1 to TRBJ1-1; D remains unclear. The ends were cut back, 0 bases at V and 7 bases at J, with 6 bases in the middle. Germline loops: CDR1 SQVTM, CDR2 ANQGSEA. The CDR3 extends over 11 amino acids. CDR3 region: CSVEDRIEAFF. Here the CDR3 DNA reads TGCAGCGTTGAAGATCGCATTGAAGCTTTCTTT.

The chain uses TRBV5-1 and TRBJ2-7; TRBD1 aligns across 9 bases. The CDR3 is 15 amino acids. Losses at the gene ends were 4 bases for V and 7 bases for J; bases not matched to a gene: 12. CDR1 is SGHRS, CDR2 YFSETQ, per germline. CDR3 amino acids: CASSPGQGGGGEQYF. CDR3 bases: TGCGCCAGCAGCCCGGGACAGGGAGGCGGCGGGGAGCAGTACTTC.

This clonotype was seen a handful of times. The rearrangement links TRBV27 to TRBJ2-1, with D hard to call. Germline V gene data show CDR1 as MNHEY and CDR2 as SMNVEV (reference sequence). The CDR3 is 14 amino acids. V lost 3 bases and J lost 7, with 13 bases in between. CDR3: CASSFKTTENEQFF. The CDR3 coding sequence is TGTGCCAGCAGTTTTAAGACCACGGAGAATGAGCAGTTCTTC.

The chain carries TRBV5-1 and TRBJ2-1; D unclear. V was shortened by 4 bases and J by 5 bases, with 10 bases between the two germline ends. Germline V gene lookup returns CDR1 SGHRS and CDR2 YFSETQ. This CDR3 is built from 13 residues. The CDR3 nucleotides read TGCGCCAGCAGCACCGGGCGTCACAATGAGCAGTTCTTC. It specifies CASSTGRHNEQFF.

A few counts support this clonotype. This CDR3 is CASSLQVGYEQYV. The CDR3 DNA reads as TGTGCCAGCAGTCTGCAGGTTGGGTACGAGCAGTACGTC. The rearrangement links TRBV12-3 or TRBV12-4 to TRBJ2-7; D remains ambiguous. This CDR3 contains 13 residues. V was shortened by 5 bases and J by 4 bases, with 12 bases between the two germline ends.

For the CDR3, the DNA is TGTGCCAGCAGTTTACGGCGGAAGTCTAACTATGGCTACACCTTC. Amino acid sequence: CASSLRRKSNYGYTF. This chain links TRBV12-3 or TRBV12-4 with TRBJ1-2; no firm D call. With 2 bases removed from V and 0 bases from J, the gap between germline ends came to 10 bases. This CDR3 contains 15 residues.

V usage is TRBV10-3 and J usage is TRBJ2-5; 10 positions agree with TRBD1. Germline V gene lookup returns CDR1 ENHRY and CDR2 SYGVKD. The CDR3 spans 14 residues. V gave up 6 bases and J gave up 5 bases; unmatched junction bases: 6. The CDR3 nucleotides read TGTGCCATCAGCACCGGGACAGGGGTCGAGACCCAGTACTTC. It codes for CAISTGTGVETQYF.

The genes are TRBV7-6 and TRBJ2-2; a weak D match, TRBD1 (5 bases). Per the germline V gene, CDR1 is SGHVS and CDR2 is FNYEAQ. Trimming cost V 5 bases and J 5 bases, with 15 bases left between them. CDR3 length equals 15 residues. DNA for the CDR3: TGTGCCAGCAGCCTCCGACAGAGATCTACCGGGGAGCTGTTTTTT. Protein sequence: CASSLRQRSTGELFF.

The V and J genes are TRBV5-6 and TRBJ2-1, with 11 bases lining up with TRBD2. After removal of 4 bases from V and 7 bases from J, the junction contained 4 bases not matched to a gene. The germline gives CDR1 SGHDT, CDR2 YYEEEE. This CDR3 contains 14 residues. The CDR3 coding sequence is TGTGCCAGCAGCCAAGGGACTAGCGGTAATGAGCAGTTCTTC. Protein: CASSQGTSGNEQFF.

This sequence joins TRBV12-3 or TRBV12-4 and TRBJ1-1; D is perhaps TRBD1 (6 bases). This CDR3 region has 13 residues. V dropped 7 bases and J dropped 0 bases, with 9 bases sitting between them. The CDR3, as DNA: TGTGCCAGCACCAGACAGGTGAACACTGAAGCTTTCTTT. Amino acids: CASTRQVNTEAFF.

The chain couples TRBV20-1 to TRBJ2-7; D is possibly TRBD2 (5 bases). V gave up 1 base and J gave up 5 bases, with 12 bases separating them. The V gene's germline CDR1 is DFQATT and CDR2 SNEGSKA (reference sequence). The CDR3 sequence is 13 residues long. This chain's CDR3 is CSARVRGLDEQYF. DNA of the CDR3: TGCAGTGCTAGAGTTCGGGGTCTGGACGAGCAGTACTTC.